The 32 T cell receptor beta chains reported below all come from one sample, sequenced in a study of T-cell reconstitution after alpha-beta-depleted transplantation in children. Construction of the TCRbeta library involved unique molecular identifiers. TCRdb re-called the PCR reads with MiXCR, one entry per CDR3 protein. The table has over 90,000 distinct CDR3 sequences, over 6% seen once. The sequences come from PBMCs, collected before TCRalphabeta/CD19-depleted stem cell transplant. These receptors came from a boy younger than 10 with acute lymphoblastic leukemia, due to receive a stem cell transplant.

In its sample, this clonotype was seen many times. The chain links TRBV6-2 or TRBV6-3 to TRBJ1-5; 7 bases are a match to TRBD1. With 8 bases clipped from V and 0 bases from J, the junction kept 10 bases outside the gene matches. Germline CDR1 MNHEY, CDR2 SVGEGT. This CDR3 is built from 16 residues. CDR3 nucleotides: TGTGCCAGCGGCGATCCCGGGACAGCTAGCAATCAGCCCCAGCATTTT. Protein product: CASGDPGTASNQPQHF.

This clonotype showed up just a few times. This chain joins TRBV20-1 and TRBJ2-7; perhaps TRBD1 as D (7 bases). In germline, CDR1 is DFQATT, CDR2 SNEGSKA (reference sequence). Trimming pared 4 bases from V and 6 bases from J, leaving 19 bases between. This CDR3 spans 14 amino acids. CDR3 in amino acids: CSAKATGEASEQYF. Written as DNA, the CDR3 is TGCAGTGCTAAGGCCACAGGGGAGGCAAGCGAGCAGTACTTC.

Ten or more counts support this clonotype. The chain combines TRBV28 with TRBJ2-7; possibly TRBD1 for D (6 bases). V was shortened by 5 bases and J by 6 bases, with 11 bases between the two germline ends. The CDR3 totals 12 residues. CDR1 and CDR2 (germline): MDHEN, SYDVKM. CDR3 in amino acids: CASSPEGGEQYF. In DNA form, the CDR3 reads TGTGCCAGCAGTCCGGAAGGGGGCGAGCAGTACTTC.

This clonotype was counted at least ten times. The chain joins TRBV7-2 to TRBJ2-5; the match to TRBD2 covers 8 bases. CDR1 is SGHTA and CDR2 is FQGNSA in the germline V gene. The CDR3 has 16 amino acids. The V gene end was trimmed by 6 bases and the J gene end by 5 bases; junction bases not matched to a gene: 14. CDR3 bases: TGTGCCAGCAGTGAATCCTACCGGGGGGGCGGGGAGACCCAGTACTTC. Residues: CASSESYRGGGETQYF.

This clonotype showed up many times. The gene calls are TRBV14 and TRBJ2-7; tentative D call: TRBD2 (6 bases). The CDR3 has 14 amino acids. Germline V gives CDR1 SGHDN, CDR2 FVKESK. The ends were cut back, 1 base at V and 2 bases at J, with 9 bases in the middle. The DNA of the CDR3 is TGTGCCAGCAGCCAAGGGTCGGGGGCCTACGAGCAGTACTTC. It is translated as CASSQGSGAYEQYF.

Only a few counts were recorded for this clonotype. CDR3 nucleotide sequence: TGTGCCAGCAGCGAGCGATCAGGAGGGAGAGAGACCCAGTACTTC. Its protein is CASSERSGGRETQYF. The gene calls are TRBV6-2 or TRBV6-3 and TRBJ2-5, with D perhaps TRBD2 (6 bases). Trimming took 6 bases from V and 4 from J, leaving 18 bases between them. This CDR3 region has 15 residues. Germline lookup yields CDR1 MNHEY and CDR2 SVGEGT.

The table lists this clonotype with a few counts. This rearrangement joins TRBV28 to TRBJ2-7; 10 nucleotides match TRBD1. The CDR3 totals 17 residues. Germline CDR1 MDHEN, CDR2 SYDVKM. Trimming at V came to 5 bases and at J to 5 bases, leaving 15 bases not matched to a gene. CDR3 region: CASSPSWVTGGINEQYF. In DNA form, the CDR3 reads TGTGCCAGCAGTCCCTCTTGGGTGACAGGGGGCATCAACGAGCAGTACTTC.

This clonotype was observed a handful of times. The chain links TRBV3-1 to TRBJ1-1; the D is unclear. Germline-derived CDR1 and CDR2 are LGHDT and YNNKEL (reference sequence). V was cut by 4 bases and J by 2 bases, with 11 bases left in between. The CDR3 covers 14 residues. The CDR3 DNA reads as TGTGCCAGCAGCCGGACGGAATTTAACACTGAAGCTTTCTTT. This gives the protein CASSRTEFNTEAFF.

This clonotype has at least ten counts. The chain is built from TRBV27 and TRBJ2-3, with a tentative D call TRBD2 (6 bases). Trimming pared 1 base from V and 2 bases from J, leaving 13 bases between. The CDR3 consists of 16 residues. In germline, CDR1 is MNHEY, CDR2 SMNVEV (reference sequence). The CDR3 reads CASSLFAPSVTDTQYF. DNA for the CDR3: TGTGCCAGCAGTTTATTCGCGCCTAGCGTCACAGATACGCAGTATTTT.

This clonotype was detected only a few times. The chain recombines TRBV9 with TRBJ2-7; no definite D call. The CDR3 has 15 residues. Germline lookup yields CDR1 SGDLS and CDR2 YYNGEE. Deletions cut 0 bases from V and 1 base from J, with 11 bases between. The CDR3 spells CASSVDIGISYEQYF. In DNA form, the CDR3 reads TGTGCCAGCAGCGTAGACATTGGGATATCCTACGAGCAGTACTTC.

This clonotype was seen only a few times. This sequence joins TRBV19 and TRBJ1-1, with D perhaps matching TRBD1 (5 bases). Trimming took off 7 bases at V and 4 bases at J, with 10 bases between the two ends. The CDR3 covers 12 residues. In germline, CDR1 is LNHDA, CDR2 SQIVND (reference sequence). CDR3: CASKGRGTEAFF. CDR3 sequence (DNA): TGTGCCAGTAAAGGTAGGGGCACTGAAGCTTTCTTT.

About this clonotype itself: A single base separates this from a much larger clone, so it may be a read error. The chain combines TRBV5-6 with TRBJ2-3; D remains ambiguous. Germline CDR1 is SGHDT and CDR2 is YYEEEE. V was trimmed by 3 bases and J by 6 bases, leaving 11 bases between them. The CDR3 runs 13 residues. The CDR3 DNA sequence: TGTGCCAGCAGCTGTGGGATCGGGGATACGCAGTATTTT. This gives the protein CASSCGIGDTQYF.

This clonotype was seen many times. The chain employs TRBV5-6 and TRBJ2-2; D remains unclear. The V end was cut by 0 bases, the J end by 2 bases, with 8 bases between. The germline CDR1 and CDR2 sequences are SGHDT and YYEEEE. CDR3 length: 15 residues. The CDR3, as DNA: TGTGCCAGCAGCTTGGCCGCAGAAAACACCGGGGAGCTGTTTTTT. As protein: CASSLAAENTGELFF.

The chain couples TRBV7-9 to TRBJ1-1; D uncertain. With 2 bases removed from V and 5 bases from J, the gap between germline ends came to 9 bases. The germline V gene encodes CDR1 SEHNR and CDR2 FQNEAQ (reference sequence). This CDR3 has 13 residues. The CDR3 reads CASSLKYRTEAFF. The CDR3 DNA follows: TGTGCCAGCAGCTTAAAGTACCGGACTGAAGCTTTCTTT.

This sequence joins TRBV6-2 or TRBV6-3 and TRBJ1-1; D unclear. The V gene lost 5 bases and the J gene lost 1 base, with 8 bases spanning the gap. CDR1 is MNHEY, CDR2 SVGEGT, per germline. CDR3 length equals 13 residues. CDR3: CASSTERNTEAFF. DNA for the CDR3: TGTGCCAGCAGTACCGAGAGGAACACTGAAGCTTTCTTT.

There are many counts of this clonotype. The chain couples TRBV7-2 to TRBJ1-4; no clear D. Deletions cut 2 bases from V and 2 bases from J, with 6 bases between. Germline assignment: CDR1 SGHTA and CDR2 FQGNSA. The CDR3 runs 14 residues. This CDR3 reads CASSLLGTNEKLFF. For the CDR3, the DNA is TGTGCCAGCAGCTTACTGGGGACTAATGAAAAACTGTTTTTT.

This clonotype was seen many times. This sequence joins TRBV10-3 and TRBJ2-1, with 14 bases matching TRBD2. V trimming: 6 bases; J trimming: 13 bases; junction bases outside the gene matches: 11. This CDR3 region has 15 residues. Germline lookup yields CDR1 ENHRY and CDR2 SYGVKD. CDR3 amino acids: CAISQPGLAGVEQFF. The CDR3, as DNA: TGTGCCATCAGCCAACCGGGACTAGCGGGGGTGGAACAGTTCTTC.

This clonotype was seen only a few times. The V and J genes are TRBV20-1 and TRBJ2-1, with 9 bases aligning to TRBD2. The CDR3 length is 15 residues. The junction had 10 bases not matched to a gene; V was cut back by 3 bases and J by 7 bases. Germline assignment: CDR1 DFQATT and CDR2 SNEGSKA (reference sequence). The CDR3 DNA follows: TGCAGTGCTAGTATCGGCGGGGGGGCGGGAAATGAGCAGTTCTTC. This sequence encodes CSASIGGGAGNEQFF.

The gene calls are TRBV29-1 and TRBJ1-4; 7 positions match TRBD1. The CDR3 consists of 13 residues. V gave up 6 bases and J gave up 3 bases; unmatched junction bases: 4. Germline V gene sequence: CDR1 SQVTM, CDR2 ANQGSEA. The CDR3 DNA reads TGCAGCGTGTCGGGACAGCCTAATGAAAAACTGTTTTTT. This sequence encodes CSVSGQPNEKLFF.

This clonotype was seen many times. J is TRBJ1-6 and V is TRBV15; maybe TRBD1 (5 bases). CDR1 LNHNV and CDR2 YYDKDF come from the germline V gene (reference sequence). The V end lost 5 bases, the J end lost 5 bases, and 13 bases lay between the germline ends. The CDR3 is made up of 15 amino acids. The CDR3 sequence: CATSARAGNNSPLHF. The CDR3 coding sequence is TGTGCCACCAGCGCAAGGGCAGGGAATAATTCACCCCTCCACTTT. Drawing the rest from reference TRBV15 and TRBJ1-6, the complete variable domain is DAMVIQNPRYQVTQFGKPVTLSCSQTLNHNVMYWYQQKSSQAPKLLFHYYDKDFNNEADTPDNFQSRRPNTSFCFLDIRSPGLGDTAMYLCATSARAGNNSPLHFGNGTRLTVT.

This chain uses TRBV6-1 with TRBJ1-1, with no clear D. V gave up 8 bases and J gave up 1 base, with 11 bases separating them. Germline V gene lookup returns CDR1 MNHNS and CDR2 SASEGT. This CDR3 has 13 amino acids. The CDR3 DNA reads as TGTGCCAGCGGACGGAGAGAGAACACTGAAGCTTTCTTT. Its translation: CASGRRENTEAFF.

This clonotype was detected ten times or more. The rearrangement joins TRBV25-1 to TRBJ2-7, with D maybe TRBD1 (7 bases). Germline-derived CDR1 and CDR2 are MGHDK and SYGVNS. Deletions cut 2 bases from V and 7 bases from J, with 12 bases between. The length of the CDR3 is 13 residues. Written as DNA, the CDR3 is TGTGCCAGCAGTGAAAACAGGGGAGGAGAGCAGTACTTC. This encodes CASSENRGGEQYF.

This clonotype was seen repeatedly, ten times or more. This chain connects TRBV5-8 to TRBJ1-2, with D tentatively TRBD1 (5 bases). CDR1 and CDR2 from the germline V gene are SGHTS and YDEGEE. The V end was cut by 0 bases, the J end by 4 bases, with 13 bases between. The CDR3 covers 15 residues. The CDR3 reads CASSLAVRAGYGYTF. For the CDR3, the DNA is TGTGCCAGCAGCTTGGCCGTCAGGGCGGGCTATGGCTACACCTTC.

This clonotype was picked up a small number of times. DNA of the CDR3: TGTGCCAGCCACAGGTCCTTGAACACCGGGGAGCTGTTTTTT. This gives the protein CASHRSLNTGELFF. The chain employs TRBV7-8 and TRBJ2-2; possibly TRBD1 for D (5 bases). CDR1 is SGHVS and CDR2 is FQNEAQ in the germline V gene. This CDR3 contains 14 residues. With 8 bases removed from V and 1 base from J, the gap between germline ends came to 11 bases.

This clonotype showed up many times. The rearrangement joins TRBV5-1 to TRBJ2-4; unclear D gene. Looked up from germline, CDR1 is SGHRS and CDR2 is YFSETQ. Trimming left V 4 bases short and J 7 bases short, with 12 bases between. The CDR3 contains 13 residues. In DNA form, the CDR3 reads TGCGCCAGCAGCGCTGGTGGCCTCAACATTCAGTACTTC. Translated: CASSAGGLNIQYF.

This clonotype was counted ten times or more. The chain is built from TRBV7-2 and TRBJ2-7, with a possible D match to TRBD2 (6 bases). The V and J ends lost 2 bases and 0 bases respectively, with 11 bases between them. This CDR3 is built from 15 residues. Per the germline V gene, CDR1 is SGHTA and CDR2 is FQGNSA. CDR3 loop: CASSLPGVLSYEQYF. The DNA for the CDR3 is TGTGCCAGCAGCTTACCGGGGGTTCTCTCCTACGAGCAGTACTTC.

This chain joins TRBV7-6 and TRBJ2-7; 8 bases are shared with TRBD1. The CDR3 length is 14 residues. Per the germline V gene, CDR1 is SGHVS and CDR2 is FNYEAQ. Germline trimming cut 5 bases from V and 3 bases from J; bases unmatched to any gene: 6. The DNA for the CDR3 is TGTGCCAGCAGCGCCTGGACAGGGAGCTACGAGCAGTACTTC. It codes for CASSAWTGSYEQYF.

This clonotype is medium-sized in the sample. The chain recombines TRBV7-2 with TRBJ2-2, with D perhaps matching TRBD2 (5 bases). V lost 10 bases and J 5 bases, leaving 11 bases between the germline ends. CDR3 length: 12 residues. Germline loops: CDR1 SGHTA, CDR2 FQGNSA. The CDR3 coding sequence is TGTGCCACCGCGGGCCAGACCGGGGAGCTGTTTTTT. This sequence encodes CATAGQTGELFF.

There are a few counts of this clonotype. DNA for the CDR3: TGTGCCAGTAGTACGGACAGGGGAATTGATCAGCCCCAGCATTTT. Its translation: CASSTDRGIDQPQHF. V and J are TRBV19 and TRBJ1-5; 9 bases are a match to TRBD1. V shed 4 bases and J 5 bases; nucleotides not matched to a gene: 6. CDR1 and CDR2 (germline): LNHDA, SQIVND (reference sequence). The CDR3 spans 15 residues.

The chain recombines TRBV7-9 with TRBJ1-6; no clear D gene. The V end was cut by 3 bases, the J end by 5 bases, with 8 bases between. In germline, CDR1 is SEHNR, CDR2 FQNEAQ (reference sequence). CDR3 length equals 14 residues. CDR3 DNA sequence: TGTGCCAGCAGCTTCTCGGCGGATAATTCACCCCTCCACTTT. Translation: CASSFSADNSPLHF.

CDR3 protein: CSAPSPNGNEQFF. The CDR3 DNA follows: TGCAGTGCTCCTAGCCCAAATGGGAATGAGCAGTTCTTC. V is TRBV20-1 and J is TRBJ2-1; perhaps TRBD2 as D (5 bases). V shed 5 bases and J shed 7 bases, with 15 bases lying between them. Germline CDR1 reads DFQATT; CDR2 reads SNEGSKA (reference sequence). This CDR3 contains 13 residues.

The chain combines TRBV20-1 with TRBJ2-2; D may be TRBD1 (5 bases). Germline CDR1 and CDR2: DFQATT and SNEGSKA (reference sequence). The CDR3 loop spans 19 amino acids. V was pared by 5 bases and J by 1 base, with 26 bases between. The CDR3 nucleotides are TGCAGTGCTTGGGGCCATGGGCCGGGCTGGTCGCGGAACACCGGGGAGCTGTTTTTT. Translated: CSAWGHGPGWSRNTGELFF.